Listed here are 23 T cell receptor beta chains from one sample, sequenced in a study of cytomegalovirus exposure and HLA in healthy donors. The PCR ran on 60 Vbeta and 13 Jbeta primers. Method: immunoSEQ multiplex PCR; TCRdb's copy keeps in-frame clones and lacks some. The sample lists 180,000 or so clones; just over 75% were seen once. Sequencing input: PBMCs. The source of these receptors is a woman aged 25 to 45 in good health and CMV-seropositive.

This clone was picked up a small number of times. J is TRBJ2-5 and V is TRBV29-1; TRBD1 aligns across 9 bases. With V trimmed by 3 bases and J by 4 bases, 9 bases remained unmatched. Germline V gene data show CDR1 as SQVTM and CDR2 as ANQGSEA. CDR3 size: 15 residues. This chain's CDR3 is CSVDIGTGRRETQYF. CDR3 bases: TGCAGCGTTGATATCGGGACAGGGAGGCGAGAGACCCAGTACTTC.

The chain is built from TRBV18 and TRBJ2-2, with 7 bases aligning to TRBD1. There are 15 residues in the CDR3. Trimming took 1 base from V and 5 from J; bases not matched to a gene: 4. Germline-derived CDR1 and CDR2 are KGHSH and LQKENI. The CDR3 sequence: CASSPQGAMTGELFF. The CDR3 DNA reads TGTGCCAGCTCACCACAGGGGGCTATGACCGGGGAGCTGTTTTTT.

The V call is TRBV30, the J call TRBJ1-3; TRBD1 aligns across 7 bases. The CDR3 runs 14 residues. CDR1 is GTSNPN, CDR2 SVGIG, per germline (reference sequence). V lost 5 bases and J lost 4; bases outside the gene matches: 8. CDR3 in DNA: TGTGCCTGGGCTTTGGGACAGCGAGGAAACACCATATATTTT. Encoded protein: CAWALGQRGNTIYF.

In this sample, this clone turned up a few times. The V and J genes are TRBV20-1 and TRBJ1-4, with TRBD1 matching over 7 bases. Germline V gene data show CDR1 as DFQATT and CDR2 as SNEGSKA (reference sequence). The CDR3 consists of 11 residues. V was clipped by 8 bases and J by 8 bases; unmatched bases: 5. The CDR3: CSLYRGEKLFF. In nucleotides, the CDR3 is TGCAGTCTATACAGGGGAGAAAAACTGTTTTTT.

This chain links TRBV7-9 with TRBJ2-1; 9 nucleotides line up with TRBD1. V shed 0 bases, J shed 7 bases, and the junction held 10 bases outside the gene matches. Looked up from germline, CDR1 is SEHNR and CDR2 is FQNEAQ (reference sequence). This CDR3 has 17 amino acids. The CDR3 nucleotides read TGTGCCAGCAGCTTAGCAACCGGGACAGGGCATGGGAATGAGCAGTTCTTC. Residues: CASSLATGTGHGNEQFF.

The chain is built from TRBV7-8 and TRBJ2-1; 9 bases map to TRBD2. V gave up 6 bases and J gave up 9 bases; unmatched junction bases: 12. The CDR3 is made up of 15 amino acids. CDR1 is SGHVS, CDR2 FQNEAQ, per germline. In DNA, the CDR3 is TGTGCCAGCAGAATGGGAGCGGGAGGAAATTTTGAGCAGTTCTTC. It specifies CASRMGAGGNFEQFF. Based on the CDR3 plus reference TRBV7-8 and TRBJ2-1, the full variable domain is GAGVSQSPRYKVAKRGQDVALRCDPISGHVSLFWYQQALGQGPEFLTYFQNEAQLDKSGLPSDRFFAERPEGSVSTLKIQRTQQEDSAVYLCASRMGAGGNFEQFFGPGTRLTVL.

The chain couples TRBV6-6 to TRBJ2-7, with TRBD1 as a possible D gene (6 bases). V was clipped by 2 bases and J by 7 bases, with 9 bases between them. Germline V CDR1 and CDR2: MNHNY, SVGAGI (reference sequence). The CDR3 contains 12 residues. CDR3 in amino acids: CASSYPTGEQYF. For the CDR3, the DNA is TGTGCCAGCAGTTACCCAACAGGGGAGCAGTACTTC.

The rearrangement joins TRBV5-1 to TRBJ2-4; tentative D call: TRBD2 (5 bases). Germline V lookup: CDR1 SGHRS, CDR2 YFSETQ. Trimming removed 0 bases at V and 9 bases at J, with 22 bases between. CDR3 length: 17 amino acids. The CDR3 coding sequence is TGCGCCAGCAGCTTGGTCTTGGCGGGCCCGGGCGGTAGCATTCAGTACTTC. It is translated as CASSLVLAGPGGSIQYF.

The chain links TRBV7-6 to TRBJ1-5; D ambiguous. V lost 2 bases, J lost 1 base, and 3 bases lay in between. The CDR3 runs to 13 residues. Germline loops: CDR1 SGHVS, CDR2 FNYEAQ. This CDR3 reads CASSLSSNQPQHF. CDR3 nucleotides: TGTGCCAGCAGCTTAAGCAGCAATCAGCCCCAGCATTTT.

The chain has TRBV19 and TRBJ1-5, with D possibly being TRBD1 (6 bases). The germline CDR1 and CDR2 sequences are LNHDA and SQIVND (reference sequence). With 1 base removed from V and 4 bases from J, the gap between germline ends came to 17 bases. The CDR3 loop spans 17 amino acids. CDR3 sequence: CASSIVGQGTSNQPQHF. CDR3 bases: TGTGCCAGTAGTATAGTCGGGCAGGGGACATCTAATCAGCCCCAGCATTTT.

This clone was seen a few times. The rearrangement joins TRBV15 to TRBJ1-4; 7 positions match TRBD1. This CDR3 comprises 15 residues. From germline, CDR1 is LNHNV and CDR2 YYDKDF (reference sequence). With 7 bases clipped from V and 4 bases from J, the junction kept 9 bases outside the gene matches. Here the CDR3 DNA reads TGTGCCACCAATCCCGTAGACAGGGTTAATGAAAAACTGTTTTTT. Protein sequence: CATNPVDRVNEKLFF. Supplemented by reference TRBV15 and TRBJ1-4, the full variable domain reads DAMVIQNPRYQVTQFGKPVTLSCSQTLNHNVMYWYQQKSSQAPKLLFHYYDKDFNNEADTPDNFQSRRPNTSFCFLDIRSPGLGDTAMYLCATNPVDRVNEKLFFGSGTQLSVL.

The chain is built from TRBV5-4 and TRBJ2-1, with TRBD1 as a possible D gene (5 bases). CDR3 length: 16 amino acids. Germline assignment: CDR1 SGHNT and CDR2 YYREEE (reference sequence). V dropped 4 bases and J dropped 4 bases, with 18 bases sitting between them. CDR3 protein: CASSLPLRGKYNEQFF. CDR3 in DNA: TGTGCCAGCAGCCTCCCCCTAAGGGGCAAGTACAATGAGCAGTTCTTC.

V gene TRBV6-5 combines with J gene TRBJ1-3; the match to TRBD1 covers 8 bases. The ends lost 2 bases at V and 8 bases at J; junction bases unmatched: 5. The CDR3 totals 14 residues. Germline V gene sequence: CDR1 MNHEY, CDR2 SVGAGI. CDR3 residues: CASSYGRGRDTIYF. The CDR3 nucleotides read TGTGCCAGCAGTTACGGCAGGGGGCGCGACACCATATATTTT.

This chain uses TRBV27 with TRBJ1-5; no firm D call. This CDR3 contains 15 residues. Germline CDR1 reads MNHEY; CDR2 reads SMNVEV (reference sequence). V shed 6 bases and J shed 2 bases, with 14 bases lying between them. This chain's CDR3 is CASSPLTRGNQPQHF. The DNA for the CDR3 is TGTGCCAGCAGCCCACTTACCCGGGGCAATCAGCCCCAGCATTTT.

V and J are TRBV5-5 and TRBJ2-5; TRBD2 matches at 8 bases. Gene TRBJ2-7 matches the end of the DNA better, so the J call may be wrong. The CDR3 contains 17 residues. Germline lookup yields CDR1 SGHKS and CDR2 YYEKEE (reference sequence). The CDR3 DNA reads as TGTGCCAGCAGCTTGGCCGGGACGGGAGGGCCAGGTTACGAGCAGTACTTC. It specifies CASSLAGTGGPGYEQYF.

The gene calls are TRBV5-4 and TRBJ2-7, with 8 bases identical to TRBD1. Trimming took 4 bases from V and 3 from J; bases not matched to a gene: 6. The CDR3 totals 14 residues. Per germline, CDR1 SGHNT and CDR2 YYREEE (reference sequence). CDR3: CASSQDRAGYEQYF. The CDR3 bases are TGTGCCAGCAGCCAGGACAGGGCCGGCTACGAGCAGTACTTC.

The chain links TRBV6-5 to TRBJ2-3, with D possibly TRBD1 on 5 matching bases. CDR3 length: 16 residues. Trimming stripped 0 bases from V and 4 bases from J, with 14 bases between. Germline V gene sequence: CDR1 MNHEY, CDR2 SVGAGI. For the CDR3, the DNA is TGTGCCAGCAGTTACTCTATGACAGCTCTTTCAGATACGCAGTATTTT. Translating gives CASSYSMTALSDTQYF.

The chain recombines TRBV13 with TRBJ2-1, with 8 bases lining up with TRBD1. CDR3 size: 15 residues. The V gene's germline CDR1 is PRHDT and CDR2 FYEKMQ (reference sequence). Unmatched junction bases numbered 12, after V lost 5 bases and J lost 9 bases. CDR3 sequence (DNA): TGTGCCAGCAGCCGCTCCGGACAGGGATTACGTGAGCAGTTCTTC. This sequence encodes CASSRSGQGLREQFF.

There are a few counts of this clone. The DNA of the CDR3 is TGTGCCAGCAGTTACCAACTAGCGGGGGTTTACAATGAGCAGTTCTTC. It specifies CASSYQLAGVYNEQFF. This chain connects TRBV27 to TRBJ2-1; TRBD2 aligns across 11 bases. The CDR3 sequence is 16 residues long. V gave up 4 bases and J gave up 4 bases; unmatched junction bases: 6. Germline values: CDR1 MNHEY, CDR2 SMNVEV (reference sequence).

This clone was recorded a few times. The chain combines TRBV4-3 with TRBJ2-1; TRBD2 matches 9 bases. The germline gives CDR1 LGHNA, CDR2 YSLEER. The J segment lost 1 base and the V segment lost 4 bases, leaving 8 bases of the junction unmatched. The CDR3 has 17 amino acids. The CDR3 DNA is TGCGCCAGCAGCCGACTGATTAGCGGGAGTTCCTACAATGAGCAGTTCTTC. Translating it yields CASSRLISGSSYNEQFF.

About this clone itself: Other DNA sequences of this sample code for an identical CDR3. The CDR3 sequence: CASSYRDSNTEAFF. The CDR3 DNA reads TGTGCCAGCAGTTACCGGGACAGTAACACTGAAGCTTTCTTT. The chain recombines TRBV6-5 with TRBJ1-1; 7 bases line up with TRBD1. This CDR3 is built from 14 residues. Per germline, CDR1 MNHEY and CDR2 SVGAGI. With V trimmed by 2 bases and J by 2 bases, 2 bases remained unmatched.

In its sample, this clone was seen a few times. V is TRBV30 and J is TRBJ2-7, with a possible D match to TRBD1 (6 bases). V was shortened by 0 bases and J by 11 bases, with 14 bases between the two germline ends. Germline lookup yields CDR1 GTSNPN and CDR2 SVGIG (reference sequence). This CDR3 is built from 12 residues. CDR3 nucleotide sequence: TGTGCCTGGAGTGTAAGGACAGCGCCGGAGTACTTC. Translated, it gives CAWSVRTAPEYF.

The chain employs TRBV6-5 and TRBJ1-2; 7 bases align to TRBD1. J gave up 6 bases and V 4 bases, and 5 bases lay outside the gene matches. There are 13 residues in the CDR3. Germline CDR1 reads MNHEY; CDR2 reads SVGAGI. CDR3 coding DNA: TGTGCCAGCAGTTTAACAGGGGAAAATGGCTACACCTTC. This gives the protein CASSLTGENGYTF.